This T cell receptor beta chain was sequenced in a study of T cells in Graves' hyperthyroidism and ophthalmopathy. Overall study context: Specimen type is peripheral blood, collected at initial diagnosis prior to any treatment. Whole-study results and caveats: The blood repertoire included most of the expanded thyroid clonotypes above 0.001.

The CDR3 runs to 18 residues. V was clipped by 1 base and J by 5 bases; unmatched bases: 11. Germline assignment: CDR1 KGHDR and CDR2 SFDVKD. This clonotype was counted at least ten times. What it binds is unknown. PBMCs stemmed from under 11 ml fresh peripheral blood. From RNA transcripts, TCR beta CDR3 regions were amplified. The HTBI primer set served for first-round RT-PCR of the TCR CDR3. Each CDR3 protein is one row after TCRdb ran MiXCR on the multiplex PCR reads. The sample records nearly 110,000 distinct CDR3 sequences, 16% being singletons. V and J are TRBV24-1 and TRBJ2-2, with 8 bases lining up with TRBD1. This sequence was found in a woman aged 50 to 60 with Graves' hyperthyroidism. Input material: blood. The CDR3 DNA reads TGTGCCACCAGTGATTTCTCAGGGGGCGCGAGTCGAACCGGGGAGCTGTTTTTT. It codes for CATSDFSGGASRTGELFF.